This TCR beta chain comes out of a study of beta chain features in type 1 diabetes. In the study overall: Cell yields, gender and age were comparable in patients and healthy donors.

Expressed TCRB transcripts were sequenced, since all the RNA that had been isolated was reverse transcribed. TCRdb's copy holds only in-frame clones and misses some; the assay was immunoSEQ multiplex PCR. The sample consists of around 340,000 clones, approximately 8% of them appearing once. Study-wide points: Within the patient group, naive, central memory and Treg TCRB repertoires appeared more similar to each other than within healthy donors. Short templates might get an advantage during PCR, and this would be equal in patients and controls.

Regarding this clone: Its antigen is currently unknown.

Germline V gives CDR1 MDHEN, CDR2 SYDVKM. The ends lost 5 bases at V and 0 bases at J; junction bases unmatched: 6. The CDR3 loop spans 15 amino acids. Sequencing was carried out using central memory CD4+ T cells from blood. This sequence joins TRBV28 and TRBJ2-7; 8 positions agree with TRBD2. This receptor was taken from a woman in her late teens or twenties in good health. The CDR3 coding sequence is TGTGCCAGCAGTGTAGCGGGGACAAGCTCCTACGAGCAGTACTTC. Translating it yields CASSVAGTSSYEQYF.